The 20 T cell receptor beta chains reported below all come from one sample, sequenced in a study of read filtering for tumor transcriptome and immune sequencing (dated by TCRdb to the early 2020s). Data came from an Illumina HiSeq 4000. The Immunoverse kit was used to build TCR libraries from roughly 370 ng RNA, with molecular barcoded adaptors covering alpha/delta and beta/gamma chains. Starting from the raw public reads, TCRdb applied fastp trimming at Q25, assembled clones with MiXCR and retained in-frame beta chains. One record per CDR3 amino acid sequence lists the most common genes and DNA. The sample table holds 30,000 to 35,000 distinct CDR3 sequences, of which about 18% were seen once. The ten largest clonotypes hold roughly 17% of the sample. Source material: a population of CD138-negative cells sorted from bone marrow. The cell subset or site label on this specimen signifies: bone marrow mononuclear cells depleted of CD138+ plasma/myeloma cells by negative magnetic selection. The receptors derive from a donor aged 40 or over with multiple myeloma.

Regarding this clonotype: Only one base separates this from a far larger clonotype, so it likely reflects a read error. V gene TRBV5-6 combines with J gene TRBJ2-1; tentatively, D is TRBD1 (8 bases). CDR1 and CDR2 from the germline V gene are SGHDT and YYEEEE. The CDR3 loop spans 16 amino acids. The CDR3 region has the DNA TGTGCCAGCAGCGTAACAGGGGGGGGGCCCTACAATGAGCAGTCCTTC. Translated, it gives CASSVTGGGPYNEQSF.

Many counts were recorded for this clonotype. The chain has TRBV27 and TRBJ2-5; D may be TRBD1 (7 bases). V was trimmed by 0 bases and J by 4 bases, leaving 15 bases between them. This CDR3 comprises 16 residues. The germline gives CDR1 MNHEY, CDR2 SMNVEV (reference sequence). CDR3 loop: CASSLSRQGGGETQYF. For the CDR3, the DNA is TGTGCCAGCAGTTTATCGAGGCAGGGGGGAGGAGAGACCCAGTACTTC.

This clonotype was counted many times. The chain's CDR3 is CASSSSEGHEQYF. CDR3 sequence (DNA): TGTGCCAGCAGCTCCTCAGAGGGTCACGAGCAGTACTTC. This chain links TRBV7-9 with TRBJ2-7, with D possibly TRBD2 on 5 matching bases. The CDR3 has 13 residues. Germline assignment: CDR1 SEHNR and CDR2 FQNEAQ (reference sequence). Trimming cost V 4 bases and J 5 bases, with 12 bases left between them.

This clonotype showed up many times. The chain is built from TRBV7-9 and TRBJ2-2, with D possibly being TRBD1 or TRBD2 (5 bases each). The CDR3 contains 17 residues. Germline CDR1 is SEHNR and CDR2 is FQNEAQ (reference sequence). Trimming stripped 4 bases from V and 0 bases from J, with 15 bases between. The CDR3 spells CASSSRRDVANTGELFF. CDR3 bases: TGTGCCAGCAGCTCGCGACGGGACGTGGCGAACACCGGGGAGCTGTTTTTT.

This clonotype has ten or more counts. The rearrangement links TRBV11-2 to TRBJ2-3, with 7 positions matching TRBD1. CDR3 size: 15 residues. Germline trimming cut 4 bases from V and 0 bases from J; bases unmatched to any gene: 4. Per germline, CDR1 SGHAT and CDR2 FQNNGV. Here the CDR3 DNA reads TGTGCCAGCAGCTGGGCAGGGGGTAGCACAGATACGCAGTATTTT. It specifies CASSWAGGSTDTQYF.

V is TRBV19 and J is TRBJ1-2; D call uncertain. This CDR3 is built from 14 residues. Germline CDR1 and CDR2: LNHDA and SQIVND (reference sequence). V lost 6 bases and J 0 bases, leaving 11 bases between the germline ends. The DNA of the CDR3 is TGTGCCAGTAGCCGGGGATTGTCTAACTATGGCTACACCTTC. This translates into CASSRGLSNYGYTF. Filled out from reference TRBV19 and TRBJ1-2, the complete variable domain reads DGGITQSPKYLFRKEGQNVTLSCEQNLNHDAMYWYRQDPGQGLRLIYYSQIVNDFQKGDIAEGYSVSREKKESFPLTVTSAQKNPTAFYLCASSRGLSNYGYTFGSGTRLTVV.

This clonotype was seen ten or more times. The chain couples TRBV11-2 to TRBJ2-2, with D tentatively TRBD1 (6 bases). Between the trimmed V and J ends, which lost 4 bases and 1 base, there was a span of 13 bases. The CDR3 covers 16 residues. The V gene's germline CDR1 is SGHAT and CDR2 FQNNGV. CDR3 sequence reads: CASSSGTSLNTGELFF. As DNA, the CDR3 is TGTGCCAGCAGCTCCGGGACATCCCTGAACACCGGGGAGCTGTTTTTT.

This clonotype has a single count. This sequence is one base from a far larger clone and is likely a read error. The chain joins TRBV4-2 to TRBJ2-7, with 14 bases that match TRBD2. With V trimmed by 1 base and J by 7 bases, 21 bases remained unmatched. Germline V CDR1 and CDR2: LGHNA, YNFKEQ. There are 21 residues in the CDR3. CDR3 nucleotides: TGTGCCAGCAGCCAAGTCCGACCGGGACTAGCGGGAGAAAGCTCCTACAATGAGCAGTACTTC. As protein: CASSQVRPGLAGESSYNEQYF.

About this clonotype itself: Possible read error: a much larger clone is one base away. The chain recombines TRBV7-2 with TRBJ1-6; D unresolved. The CDR3 length is 13 residues. Per germline, CDR1 SGHTA and CDR2 FQGNSA. The CDR3 DNA reads TGTGCCGGCAGCTTTGCTTCTCATTCACCCCTCCACTTT. It is translated as CAGSFASHSPLHF.

The V gene is TRBV27, the J gene TRBJ2-5; TRBD2 is a possible D gene (5 bases). This CDR3 contains 18 residues. Germline values: CDR1 MNHEY, CDR2 SMNVEV (reference sequence). Trimming took off 6 bases at V and 3 bases at J, with 26 bases between the two ends. CDR3 sequence reads: CASRSKSPAIRREETQYF. CDR3 DNA: TGTGCCAGCAGATCAAAATCCCCGGCCATCCGGCGGGAAGAGACCCAGTACTTC.

A note on this clonotype: Mismatch with germline at one junction end may stem from a read error. The chain combines TRBV19 with TRBJ2-1, with 11 bases aligning to TRBD2. CDR3 length: 14 residues. Germline V gene data show CDR1 as LNHDA and CDR2 as SQIVND (reference sequence). The CDR3 nucleotides read TGTGCCGGTAGTCCGGGACTAGCGGCCTTCATCAAGTTCTTC. Its protein product is CAGSPGLAAFIKFF. The variable domain in full, with the rest retrieved from reference TRBV19 and TRBJ2-1, is DGGITQSPKYLFRKEGQNVTLSCEQNLNHDAMYWYRQDPGQGLRLIYYSQIVNDFQKGDIAEGYSVSREKKESFPLTVTSAQKNPTAFYLCAGSPGLAAFIKFFGPGTRLTVL.

As for this clonotype: This could be a read error, since a much larger clone is one nucleotide away. The V gene is TRBV27, the J gene TRBJ1-1, with a weak D call TRBD1 (5 bases). V lost 5 bases and J 4 bases, leaving 20 bases between the germline ends. CDR3 size: 16 residues. Germline V lookup: CDR1 MNHEY, CDR2 SMNVEV (reference sequence). CDR3 sequence: CASSVHSPLGTTEAFF. The CDR3 nucleotides are TGTGCCAGCAGTGTTCACTCTCCACTCGGGACCACTGAAGCTTTCTTT.

Concerning this clonotype itself: An end of the junction does not agree with germline; a read error may underlie this. The chain couples TRBV11-1 to TRBJ2-5, with a possible D match to TRBD1 (6 bases). Germline CDR1 and CDR2: SGHAT and FQDESV (reference sequence). The CDR3 totals 15 residues. The chain's CDR3 is CASSPRDTTQGTQYF. Here the CDR3 DNA reads TGTGCCAGCAGCCCCCGGGACACAACACAAGGGACCCAGTACTTC. Drawing the rest from reference TRBV11-1 and TRBJ2-5, the complete variable domain is EAEVAQSPRYKITEKSQAVAFWCDPISGHATLYWYRQILGQGPELLVQFQDESVVDDSQLPKDRFSAERLKGVDSTLKIQPAELGDSAMYLCASSPRDTTQGTQYFGPGTRLLVL.

This clonotype appeared once. The chain has TRBV2 and TRBJ2-7; no clear D gene. V lost 6 bases to trimming and J lost 0 bases, with 9 bases between them. CDR1 SNHLY and CDR2 FYNNEI come from the germline V gene. The CDR3 runs 13 residues. The CDR3 DNA follows: TGTGCCAGCAGCACATACCACTCCTACGAGCAGTACTTC. Translation: CASSTYHSYEQYF.

This clonotype was seen repeatedly, ten times or more. V and J are TRBV4-1 and TRBJ1-4, with TRBD1 as a possible D gene (6 bases). Germline values: CDR1 MGHRA, CDR2 YSYEKL. This CDR3 is built from 19 residues. Trimming took 3 bases from V and 8 from J, leaving 28 bases between them. The CDR3 DNA reads TGCGCCAGCAGCCAGTTTCCTTTGGATGACAGGCGAAAGGGGGAAAAACTGTTTTTT. This encodes CASSQFPLDDRRKGEKLFF.

The table lists this clonotype with many counts. The chain uses TRBV10-3 and TRBJ1-4; possible D gene TRBD1, 5 bases. The J call may be faulty, since TRBJ2-3 better matches the DNA end. CDR1 and CDR2 from the germline V gene are ENHRY and SYGVKD. CDR3 length: 17 residues. CDR3 sequence: CAISGSEGSTGADTQYF. CDR3 coding DNA: TGTGCCATCAGTGGGTCCGAAGGGTCCACAGGAGCAGATACGCAGTATTTT.

This clonotype was picked up many times. The CDR3 DNA is TGCGCCAGCAGCTTGCAGGGAGGGCAGCCCCAGCATTTT. Protein sequence: CASSLQGGQPQHF. The genes are TRBV5-1 and TRBJ1-5, with D possibly matching TRBD1 (5 bases). This CDR3 contains 13 residues. V was trimmed by 1 base and J by 7 bases, leaving 9 bases between them. Looked up from germline, CDR1 is SGHRS and CDR2 is YFSETQ.

This clonotype was observed many times. The chain has TRBV4-1 and TRBJ2-5, with D perhaps matching TRBD2 (6 bases). Germline CDR1 reads MGHRA; CDR2 reads YSYEKL. Trimming removed 0 bases at V and 6 bases at J, with 20 bases between. The CDR3 loop spans 17 amino acids. CDR3 sequence reads: CASSQDAGGLIVKTQYF. Written as DNA, the CDR3 is TGCGCCAGCAGCCAAGATGCTGGAGGGTTAATTGTAAAGACCCAGTACTTC.

At least ten counts were recorded for this clonotype. The chain carries TRBV7-8 and TRBJ2-3, with 12 positions matching TRBD2. Germline trimming cut 5 bases from V and 0 bases from J; bases unmatched to any gene: 12. Germline CDR1 and CDR2: SGHVS and FQNEAQ. This CDR3 has 19 residues. The CDR3, as DNA: TGTGCCAGCAGCCCTTTTCCGGGACTAGCGGGCCCTAGCACAGATACGCAGTATTTT. Its translation is CASSPFPGLAGPSTDTQYF.

Concerning this clonotype: This may come from a read error, since a much larger clone is one base off. The CDR3 loop reads CASGEVVQGGETQYF. The CDR3 DNA follows: TGTGCCAGCGGTGAAGTAGTACAGGGTGGGGAGACCCAGTACTTC. The V and J genes are TRBV6-1 and TRBJ2-5, with a weak D call TRBD1 (6 bases). The germline V gene encodes CDR1 MNHNS and CDR2 SASEGT. This CDR3 is built from 15 residues.